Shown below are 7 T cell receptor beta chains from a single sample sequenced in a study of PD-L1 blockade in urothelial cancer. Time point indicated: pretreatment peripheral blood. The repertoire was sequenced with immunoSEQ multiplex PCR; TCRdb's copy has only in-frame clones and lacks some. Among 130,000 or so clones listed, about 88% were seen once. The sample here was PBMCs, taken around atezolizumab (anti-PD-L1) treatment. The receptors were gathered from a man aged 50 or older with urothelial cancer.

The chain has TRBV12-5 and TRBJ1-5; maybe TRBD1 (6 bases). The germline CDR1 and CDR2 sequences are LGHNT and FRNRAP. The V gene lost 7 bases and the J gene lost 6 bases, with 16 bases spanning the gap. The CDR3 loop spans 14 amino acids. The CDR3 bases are TGTGCTAGTGCCCATACGGGGGGCCTTCAGCCCCAGCATTTT. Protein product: CASAHTGGLQPQHF.

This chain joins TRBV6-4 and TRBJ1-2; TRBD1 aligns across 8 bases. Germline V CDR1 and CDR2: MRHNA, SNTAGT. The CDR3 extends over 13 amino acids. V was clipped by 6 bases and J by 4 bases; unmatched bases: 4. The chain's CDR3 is CASSRGLGYGYTF. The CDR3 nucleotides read TGTGCCAGCAGCAGGGGGCTGGGCTATGGCTACACCTTC.

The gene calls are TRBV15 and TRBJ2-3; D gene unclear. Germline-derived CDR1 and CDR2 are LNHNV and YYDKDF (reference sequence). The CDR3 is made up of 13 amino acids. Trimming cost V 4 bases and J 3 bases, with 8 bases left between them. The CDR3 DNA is TGTGCCACCAGCATAAGCCTTACAGATACGCAGTATTTT. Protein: CATSISLTDTQYF.

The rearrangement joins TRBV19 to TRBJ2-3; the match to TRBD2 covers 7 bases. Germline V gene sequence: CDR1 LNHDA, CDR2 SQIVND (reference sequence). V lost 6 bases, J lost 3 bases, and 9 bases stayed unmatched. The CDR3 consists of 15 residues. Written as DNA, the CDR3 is TGTGCCAGTAGGGCTGGGACTACTTCAACAGATACGCAGTATTTT. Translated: CASRAGTTSTDTQYF.

The CDR3 coding sequence is TGTGCCAGCAGCTTGCGTGGGGCGACCACCGGGGAGCTGTTTTTT. Encoded protein: CASSLRGATTGELFF. The chain couples TRBV5-4 to TRBJ2-2; TRBD1 is a possible D gene (5 bases). V lost 1 base and J 4 bases, leaving 11 bases between the germline ends. The germline V gene encodes CDR1 SGHNT and CDR2 YYREEE (reference sequence). CDR3 length equals 15 residues.

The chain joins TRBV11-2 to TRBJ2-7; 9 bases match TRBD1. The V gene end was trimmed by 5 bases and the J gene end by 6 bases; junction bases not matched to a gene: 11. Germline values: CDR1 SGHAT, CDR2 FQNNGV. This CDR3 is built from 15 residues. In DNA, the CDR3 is TGTGCCAGCAGCGAAATGGGACAGGGACCCATCGAGCAGTACTTC. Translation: CASSEMGQGPIEQYF.

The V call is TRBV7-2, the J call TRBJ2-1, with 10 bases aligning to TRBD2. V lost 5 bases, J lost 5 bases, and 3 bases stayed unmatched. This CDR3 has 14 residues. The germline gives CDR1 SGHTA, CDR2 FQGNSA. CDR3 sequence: CASSPSGSNNEQFF. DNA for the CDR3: TGTGCCAGCAGCCCTAGCGGGAGCAACAATGAGCAGTTCTTC.